Listed here are 25 T cell receptor beta chains from one sample, sequenced in a study of shared clonotypes between healthy human individuals. Clones were read by immunoSEQ multiplex PCR, and TCRdb kept only the in-frame ones, dropping some. Of roughly 2,000,000 clones listed, over 85% are singletons. The naive CD8 subset, CD45RO-negative cells positively selected for CCR7, excluded terminally differentiated effector memory CD45RA+ cells. Sample: naive CD8+ T cells sorted from blood. The receptors were gathered from a man between 18 and 35 years old in good health.

This clone has only one observation. This sample also contains other DNA sequences that code for the same CDR3. The V gene is TRBV6-5, the J gene TRBJ2-2, with unresolved D. This CDR3 is built from 13 residues. Deletions cut 2 bases from V and 6 bases from J, with 7 bases between. Germline CDR1 reads MNHEY; CDR2 reads SVGAGI. CDR3 protein: CASSYGSPGELFF. Here the CDR3 DNA reads TGTGCCAGCAGTTACGGGTCGCCCGGGGAGCTGTTTTTT.

The J gene is TRBJ2-7, the V gene TRBV10-3; perhaps TRBD2 as D (6 bases). The CDR3 spans 14 residues. Germline lookup yields CDR1 ENHRY and CDR2 SYGVKD. Trimming removed 3 bases at V and 0 bases at J, with 9 bases between. In DNA, the CDR3 is TGTGCCATCAGTGATCCGGGAGACTCCTACGAGCAGTACTTC. Translation: CAISDPGDSYEQYF.

The chain combines TRBV5-5 with TRBJ1-1; the match to TRBD1 covers 7 bases. CDR1 and CDR2 (germline): SGHKS, YYEKEE (reference sequence). J was trimmed by 0 bases and V by 6 bases; bases with no gene match: 11. The CDR3 sequence is 16 residues long. For the CDR3, the DNA is TGTGCCAGCAAGTCGACAGGGCCCCTATTGAACACTGAAGCTTTCTTT. Amino acids: CASKSTGPLLNTEAFF.

The chain employs TRBV7-9 and TRBJ1-1; 8 positions match TRBD1. Germline CDR1 and CDR2: SEHNR and FQNEAQ (reference sequence). The CDR3 covers 12 residues. J was trimmed by 10 bases and V by 5 bases; bases with no gene match: 6. CDR3 in amino acids: CASSPWTGTAFF. The CDR3 DNA is TGTGCCAGCAGCCCGTGGACAGGGACAGCTTTCTTT.

Concerning this clone: This sample includes further DNA sequences coding for the same CDR3. This sequence joins TRBV4-1 and TRBJ2-7; D is possibly TRBD2 (5 bases). The V end was cut by 0 bases, the J end by 4 bases, with 7 bases between. The V gene's germline CDR1 is MGHRA and CDR2 YSYEKL. The length of the CDR3 is 13 residues. CDR3: CASSQERAYEQYF. The CDR3 DNA follows: TGCGCCAGCAGCCAAGAGCGGGCGTACGAGCAGTACTTC.

This chain connects TRBV28 to TRBJ2-3; TRBD2 matches 7 bases. Germline-derived CDR1 and CDR2 are MDHEN and SYDVKM. The CDR3 runs to 14 residues. V lost 9 bases to trimming and J lost 0 bases; unmatched junction nucleotides: 6. The CDR3: CASTLAESTDTQYF. CDR3 coding DNA: TGTGCCAGTACTCTAGCGGAAAGCACAGATACGCAGTATTTT.

V is TRBV27 and J is TRBJ2-5; 7 bases fit TRBD2. Germline CDR1 MNHEY, CDR2 SMNVEV (reference sequence). The J segment lost 2 bases and the V segment lost 3 bases, leaving 9 bases of the junction unmatched. This CDR3 is 16 amino acids long. The CDR3 DNA reads as TGTGCCAGCAGTTTGGGGCCTAGCGGCCATCAAGAGACCCAGTACTTC. Its translation is CASSLGPSGHQETQYF.

For this clone: Other DNA sequences in this specimen translate into the identical CDR3. The chain recombines TRBV11-2 with TRBJ2-7, with 7 bases aligning to TRBD2. Germline V gene data show CDR1 as SGHAT and CDR2 as FQNNGV. V was clipped by 1 base and J by 3 bases; unmatched bases: 0. The CDR3 sequence is 13 residues long. Written as DNA, the CDR3 is TGTGCCAGCAGCTTAGGGACTAGCTACGAGCAGTACTTC. It codes for CASSLGTSYEQYF.

The chain recombines TRBV4-2 with TRBJ2-1; D gene ambiguous. CDR3 length: 15 residues. Trimming pared 1 base from V and 2 bases from J, leaving 9 bases between. Germline CDR1 is LGHNA and CDR2 is YNFKEQ. This chain's CDR3 is CASSQGISAYNEQFF. The CDR3 bases are TGTGCCAGCAGCCAAGGTATCTCCGCCTACAATGAGCAGTTCTTC.

The CDR3 region is CASSYSMAVQDTQYF. CDR3 in DNA: TGTGCCAGCAGTTACTCGATGGCAGTACAAGATACGCAGTATTTT. The chain links TRBV6-5 to TRBJ2-3; D gene unclear. V was trimmed by 0 bases and J by 5 bases, leaving 12 bases between them. This CDR3 comprises 15 residues. Germline assignment: CDR1 MNHEY and CDR2 SVGAGI.

The chain's CDR3 is CASSPSSPRRGSYEQYF. CDR3 DNA: TGTGCCAGCTCACCTTCCTCTCCCCGGCGGGGGAGTTACGAGCAGTACTTC. The rearrangement joins TRBV18 to TRBJ2-7; TRBD2 aligns across 7 bases. The ends lost 3 bases at V and 4 bases at J; junction bases unmatched: 15. Germline CDR1 KGHSH, CDR2 LQKENI. This CDR3 has 17 amino acids. Combining the CDR3 with reference TRBV18 and TRBJ2-7 gives the whole variable domain NAGVMQNPRHLVRRRGQEARLRCSPMKGHSHVYWYRQLPEEGLKFMVYLQKENIIDESGMPKERFSAEFPKEGPSILRIQQVVRGDSAAYFCASSPSSPRRGSYEQYFGPGTRLTVT.

The V and J genes are TRBV4-1 and TRBJ2-3, with 7 bases aligning to TRBD2. The CDR3 extends over 19 amino acids. CDR1 is MGHRA and CDR2 is YSYEKL in the germline V gene. V lost 1 base and J lost 2; bases outside the gene matches: 15. The CDR3 coding sequence is TGCGCCAGCAGCCAAGCCAAGGTTGGGACGAGCGGGGACACAGATACGCAGTATTTT. Translating it yields CASSQAKVGTSGDTDTQYF.

A word on this clone: At the DNA level, this CDR3 is encoded by other sequences in the same sample as well. The rearrangement links TRBV27 to TRBJ1-1; D not certain. The CDR3 has 13 amino acids. CDR1 is MNHEY, CDR2 SMNVEV, per germline (reference sequence). The ends were cut back, 2 bases at V and 5 bases at J, with 9 bases in the middle. The CDR3 loop reads CASSLSRGTEAFF. The CDR3 region has the DNA TGTGCCAGCAGTTTAAGCCGGGGAACTGAAGCTTTCTTT.

The rearrangement links TRBV5-5 to TRBJ2-7; 7 nucleotides align to TRBD1. CDR1 and CDR2 (germline): SGHKS, YYEKEE (reference sequence). The CDR3 consists of 12 residues. With V trimmed by 4 bases and J by 4 bases, 2 bases remained unmatched. The CDR3 loop is CASSRQGYEQYF. CDR3 in DNA: TGTGCCAGCAGCAGACAGGGTTACGAGCAGTACTTC. Full variable domain (remainder filled in from reference TRBV5-5 and TRBJ2-7): DAGVTQSPTHLIKTRGQQVTLRCSPISGHKSVSWYQQVLGQGPQFIFQYYEKEERGRGNFPDRFSARQFPNYSSELNVNALLLGDSALYLCASSRQGYEQYFGPGTRLTVT.

J is TRBJ2-7 and V is TRBV7-9, with D perhaps TRBD1 or TRBD2 (5 bases each). The CDR3 sequence is 15 residues long. From germline, CDR1 is SEHNR and CDR2 FQNEAQ (reference sequence). The V end was cut by 2 bases, the J end by 3 bases, with 14 bases between. This CDR3 is CASSLSRGVYYEQYF. In DNA form, the CDR3 reads TGTGCCAGCAGCTTAAGCAGAGGGGTTTACTACGAGCAGTACTTC.

V gene TRBV11-3 combines with J gene TRBJ2-1, with D perhaps being TRBD1 or TRBD2 (6 bases each). Germline V gene lookup returns CDR1 SGHNT and CDR2 YENEEA. The CDR3 is 16 amino acids. Trimming pared 0 bases from V and 6 bases from J, leaving 15 bases between. The chain's CDR3 is CASSLDPAEGGNEQFF. The CDR3 bases are TGTGCCAGCAGCTTAGATCCCGCGGAGGGGGGCAATGAGCAGTTCTTC.

J is TRBJ1-4 and V is TRBV7-9; D ambiguous. CDR1 is SEHNR and CDR2 is FQNEAQ in the germline V gene (reference sequence). CDR3 length equals 12 residues. Trimming left V 5 bases short and J 12 bases short, with 13 bases between. CDR3 in amino acids: CASSMDPGELFF. The CDR3, as DNA: TGTGCCAGCAGCATGGACCCTGGAGAACTGTTTTTT.

This clone was counted once. V gene TRBV7-8 combines with J gene TRBJ2-7, with TRBD2 matching over 9 bases. This CDR3 has 12 residues. The germline gives CDR1 SGHVS, CDR2 FQNEAQ. V lost 8 bases, J lost 3 bases, and 2 bases stayed unmatched. CDR3 sequence: CASGTSYYEQYF. The CDR3 coding sequence is TGTGCCAGCGGGACTAGCTACTACGAGCAGTACTTC.

This rearrangement joins TRBV7-9 to TRBJ2-3; weak D call: TRBD1 (6 bases). CDR1 SEHNR and CDR2 FQNEAQ come from the germline V gene (reference sequence). The CDR3 contains 15 residues. Trimming left V 1 base short and J 3 bases short, with 11 bases between. The CDR3 is CASSLGTDSTDTQYF. CDR3 coding DNA: TGTGCCAGCAGCTTAGGGACAGATTCGACAGATACGCAGTATTTT.

The CDR3 region is CASSPTGSMGEQFF. The CDR3 nucleotides read TGTGCCAGCAGCCCGACAGGGTCGATGGGTGAGCAGTTCTTC. The rearrangement joins TRBV6-4 to TRBJ2-1, with 7 nucleotides matching TRBD1. Germline V gene lookup returns CDR1 MRHNA and CDR2 SNTAGT. The junction had 11 bases not matched to a gene; V was cut back by 6 bases and J by 9 bases. The CDR3 contains 14 residues.

The chain has TRBV18 and TRBJ2-2, with 8 bases fitting TRBD2. The V segment lost 3 bases and the J segment 1 base; nucleotides outside the gene matches: 7. There are 17 residues in the CDR3. CDR1 and CDR2 (germline): KGHSH, LQKENI. The CDR3 spells CASSPSPRGENTGELFF. The CDR3 coding sequence is TGTGCCAGCTCACCCTCACCGCGGGGGGAGAACACCGGGGAGCTGTTTTTT.

The chain couples TRBV28 to TRBJ2-5, with D perhaps TRBD2 (5 bases). This CDR3 has 13 amino acids. The ends were cut back, 3 bases at V and 7 bases at J, with 12 bases in the middle. Germline CDR1 and CDR2: MDHEN and SYDVKM. CDR3 in amino acids: CASSLVLGGTQYF. CDR3 sequence (DNA): TGTGCCAGCAGTTTGGTATTAGGAGGGACCCAGTACTTC.

This chain connects TRBV6-5 to TRBJ2-7; D is possibly TRBD1 (6 bases). Germline assignment: CDR1 MNHEY and CDR2 SVGAGI. Trimming left V 4 bases short and J 5 bases short, with 15 bases between. This CDR3 comprises 14 residues. For the CDR3, the DNA is TGTGCCAGCAGTTCCGGTCTAGAGGGGGACGAGCAGTACTTC. As protein: CASSSGLEGDEQYF.

This rearrangement joins TRBV25-1 to TRBJ1-5, with TRBD1 as a possible D gene (6 bases). V gave up 0 bases and J gave up 8 bases, with 11 bases separating them. In germline, CDR1 is MGHDK, CDR2 SYGVNS. The CDR3 is made up of 14 amino acids. CDR3 protein: CASSEYGGLEPQHF. The CDR3 region has the DNA TGTGCCAGCAGTGAATATGGGGGCCTGGAGCCCCAGCATTTT.

The chain has TRBV9 and TRBJ1-4; D is undetermined. The CDR3 is made up of 16 amino acids. The germline V gene encodes CDR1 SGDLS and CDR2 YYNGEE. The ends were cut back, 0 bases at V and 8 bases at J, with 17 bases in the middle. This CDR3 is CASSVGGFPVGEKLFF. CDR3 coding DNA: TGTGCCAGCAGCGTAGGCGGGTTCCCTGTGGGAGAAAAACTGTTTTTT.